This T cell receptor beta chain was observed in a study of blood T cell repertoires in COVID-19. Study-level background: COVID-19 samples collected from the United States, Italy and Spain covered acute and convalescent phases. The analysed material was cDNA or gDNA that came from T cells, B-cell-depleted T cells, or PBMCs.

Authors' methods: It was from reference gene primer amplification that nucleated cell counts were estimated. Profiled with immunoSEQ multiplex PCR; TCRdb holds only in-frame clones, not every one. That table furnishes V, J and clone size, whereas the DNA furnished D and trimming. The profile shows 150,000 to 200,000 clones, about 81% of them singletons. CDR1 is KGHSH, CDR2 LQKENI, per germline. Trimming removed 3 bases from V and 0 bases from J, with 5 bases in between. This CDR3 region has 13 residues. The chain uses TRBV18 and TRBJ1-1; D not resolved. Material: peripheral blood. This sequence originates from a woman over 75 with COVID-19, enrolled during active disease. The CDR3 here is CASSPGVNTEAFF. The CDR3 nucleotides read TGTGCCAGCTCACCCGGGGTGAACACTGAAGCTTTCTTT.